Sequencing of this T cell receptor beta chain was carried out in a study of cytomegalovirus exposure and HLA in healthy donors (dated by TCRdb to the late 2010s). Describing the broader study: An earlier analysis of more than 550 of the donors reported about 260 Gb of sequence data and 95 million to 120 million unique TCR beta sequences obtained from approximately 180 million T cells. Roughly 290 gigabases of sequencing data and about 92 million unique TCR sequences made up an early release that covered over 550 HLA-typed donors. The genetic ancestry cluster associated with self-reported Caucasian donors included 81% of the roughly 390 genotyped donors. The study aimed to test whether signatures of past pathogen exposure could be identified by cataloging public T cell receptors. The T cell repertoires of roughly 660 subjects were profiled by immunosequencing and related to cytomegalovirus serostatus. A separate validation cohort of about 110 different subjects was used in addition to the approximately 670-subject first cohort. The study combined high-throughput TCR immunosequencing, statistical association of individual TCRs with disease status, and machine learning to predict cytomegalovirus infection status. In a later analysis, previously published TCR beta repertoires from more than 500 donors were re-analyzed and high-resolution HLA genotyping was added so that TCR occurrence patterns could be studied. Rather than drawing on any new phenotypic data, the later analysis identified candidate immune exposures from TCR beta sequences and the way those sequences occurred across donors. An earlier analysis of some 500 of the donors used high-throughput TCR beta sequencing to judge whether each TCR beta V gene segment behaved as functional or pseudogenic. Donor age, sex, ethnicity and CMV serostatus were compiled alongside the repertoire data. A later genetic analysis took genome-wide SNP genotypes for about 65% of the 666 donors and used that subset as a discovery cohort. All discovery cohort repertoires had been generated on a single sequencing platform. HLA typing covered class I and class II loci at four-digit resolution. Typing coverage differed by locus: A, B, C, DRB1 and DQB1 were typed in roughly 620-630 donors, DQA1 in 522, DPA1 in some 610, and DPB1 in just under 480. About five DR-DQ haplotypes were treated as single units for association and clustering because of strong linkage in the cohort. Among roughly 370 genotyped donors of the cohort, an average of around 240,000 unique TCR beta nucleotide sequences were sequenced per donor, around 20% of them non-productive.

Paper-wide results and their limitations: When HLA alleles, especially DR and DQ, strongly co-occurred, TCR associations were difficult to assign to individual alleles. Because HLA typing was missing for some donors at each locus, association tests included only the typed subset. In an earlier analysis of fewer than 750 of the donors, most TCR beta V segments were observed in productive rearrangements about 87% or about 30% of the time, broadly matching IMGT annotations. In the study, roughly 160 TCR beta chains were listed as associated with cytomegalovirus. The earlier analysis of 450 to 700 of the donors excluded some 15 rarely observed V segments, including chromosome 9 orphons, because counts were too low. V-gene and J-gene trimming of TCR beta chains was associated with a missense DCLRE1C variant in a later genetic analysis, and the association was replicated in an independent cohort. In both the original and validation cohorts, the classifier was reported to diagnose cytomegalovirus status with high specificity and sensitivity. A cluster of highly shared sequence variants was judged likely to represent a technical artifact of the sequencing pipeline. A further reported finding was that TCR beta sequences accurately predicted the HLA-A and HLA-B alleles for most subjects in the first cohort. The authors suggested that the approach could potentially be generalized to other disease states and immunological phenotypes. Linkage disequilibrium might explain the correlated functional status among segregating V segments, but an unknown experimental factor could not be excluded. In a later analysis, HLA-associated TCR beta chains were found to be more clonally expanded and to have lower generation probabilities than equally common non-associated chains. The presence/absence analyses assumed that sequencing depth was roughly uniform across donors, and that assumption may not be true. The cohort was sequenced for TCR beta chains only, and without alpha or paired-chain data the features that could be detected were limited. Three of the identified cytomegalovirus-associated TCR beta chains were confirmed in vitro to be specific for cytomegalovirus antigens. A later genetic analysis reported fewer N-insertions in productive TCRs among donors in an Asian-associated ancestry cluster than the roughly 640-donor mean. According to a later analysis, parvovirus B19, influenza, CMV and Epstein-Barr virus appeared linked to several top co-occurrence clusters. Some IMGT-functional V segments, including TRBV6-2 and TRBV6-3, could not be told apart with the 87-base-pair reads, so those segments were excluded. Immune exposure information for the cohort was limited to CMV serostatus. Specific HLA alleles were associated with roughly 17,000 TCR beta sequences at a false discovery rate of 0.05 in a later analysis. A later analysis found that most CMV-associated TCR beta chains appeared HLA-restricted, with HLA associations seemingly driven largely by CMV exposure. A later analysis found that TCR association rates varied across HLA loci, with DRB1 alleles showing the most associated TCRs and HLA-C alleles the fewest. Most TCR sequences were seen in very few donors, while some public TCRs were found in many individuals.

In total, roughly 670 healthy bone marrow donors made up the cohort. At the time of sampling, all cohort members were nominally healthy, though unrecorded immune exposures were likely present. The donor was CMV seronegative and was included in the group of a few hundred seronegative cohort members. A peripheral blood sample was collected from each donor, and TCR beta sequencing was performed on peripheral blood mononuclear cells. The Qiagen DNeasy Blood Extraction Kit was used to extract genomic DNA from the blood cell samples. Libraries were prepared through the immunoSEQ multiplex PCR assay. For the multiplex PCR, a mixture combining 60 forward primers for TCR Vbeta segments and 13 reverse primers for TCR Jbeta segments was used. A multiplex PCR assay on genomic DNA amplified the CDR3 region of rearranged TCR beta genes. The amplified TCR beta libraries were sequenced on the Illumina HiSeq System as 87-base-pair reads. From the authors' description of their analysis: A later analysis counted about 82 million unique TCR beta chains across the 550 to 800 repertoires, and approximately 11 million of these chains were shared by at least two donors. To remove PCR and sequencing errors, raw reads were error-corrected and collapsed into unique sequences using a nearest-neighbor algorithm that merged closely related sequences. CDR3 sequences were aligned to IMGT reference sequences to assign V, D and J gene segments. For a sequence to be retained, at least a six-nucleotide match to both a V gene segment and a J gene segment was required. A rearrangement was called productive if the CDR3 had no stop codons and remained in frame with V and J, and every other rearrangement was called non-productive. CDR3 was defined according to IMGT convention as the region running from the second conserved V-encoded cysteine to the conserved J-encoded phenylalanine. In an earlier analysis of around 570 of the donors, sequences lacking an unambiguous match to a single V gene segment were excluded. In an earlier analysis of 587 of the donors, a V segment was called functional when productive rearrangements were above 56.7%, and segregating when the standard deviation between donors exceeded 5%. A statistical classification framework was built for diagnosing cytomegalovirus status from the catalog of TCR beta chain sequences. In a later analysis, TCR nucleotide sequences were compared against IMGT/GENE-DB human TR gene sequences so that V and J genes could be assigned. Using the TCRdist pipeline, a later analysis assigned CDR3 sequences along with most-parsimonious VDJ recombination scenarios. In a later analysis, every TCR beta chain was defined by the combination of its CDR3 amino acid sequence and its V-gene family, and reads without a unique V-gene family were dropped. In a later analysis, fewer than 650 highly shared, low-generation-probability nucleotide sequences were removed to address suspected cross-contamination and a sequencing artifact. A later analysis calculated a clonal expansion index for each public chain from normalized within-repertoire ranks of inferred template counts. Generation probabilities in a later analysis came from a VDJ recombination model fitted to out-of-frame rearrangements, and those results were checked against IGoR. A later analysis scored TCR-TCR, TCR-HLA and TCR-CMV co-occurrence with hypergeometric tests, applying a repertoire-size bias correction to TCR pairs. A later analysis estimated false discovery rates by permuting HLA or CMV assignments 20 times. A later analysis grouped co-occurring TCRs with DBSCAN, adding TCRdist sequence similarity when clustering within HLA-allele-positive subsets. Repertoires with fewer than 30,000 or more than 120,000 public chains were left out of co-occurrence clustering, as were five repertoires with anomalous nucleotide sharing. In TCRdb, the immuneACCESS table is reduced to in-frame sequences with V and J assigned. These tables do not hold every clone; where another copy was compared, an unresolved V gene accounts for under half, and the others remain unexplained. That table gives V, J and clone size, and the DNA gave D and trimming. The sample's records list around 84,000 clones. The biggest ten clones account for roughly 4.8% of the sample.

Worth noting for this clone: Its antigen remains unidentified.

The CDR3 starts with the cysteine, ends with the phenylalanine, and has 14 residues. The retained sequence is limited to the CDR3, 42 bases, with the frame set at the first base. CDR1 SNHLY and CDR2 FYNNEI are derived from the germline V gene. The germline V end is reduced by 5 bases and the J end by 6 bases; junction bases left unmatched: 6. Sequencing was carried out using PBMCs. The clonotype originates from a man under 40 in good health and CMV-seronegative. The V and J segments used are TRBV2 and TRBJ2-7; TRBD2 aligns with 11 central bases. The nucleotide sequence is given as TGTGCCAGCAGTCCAACTAGCGGGAGAGGCGAGCAGTACTTC. It encodes CASSPTSGRGEQYF.